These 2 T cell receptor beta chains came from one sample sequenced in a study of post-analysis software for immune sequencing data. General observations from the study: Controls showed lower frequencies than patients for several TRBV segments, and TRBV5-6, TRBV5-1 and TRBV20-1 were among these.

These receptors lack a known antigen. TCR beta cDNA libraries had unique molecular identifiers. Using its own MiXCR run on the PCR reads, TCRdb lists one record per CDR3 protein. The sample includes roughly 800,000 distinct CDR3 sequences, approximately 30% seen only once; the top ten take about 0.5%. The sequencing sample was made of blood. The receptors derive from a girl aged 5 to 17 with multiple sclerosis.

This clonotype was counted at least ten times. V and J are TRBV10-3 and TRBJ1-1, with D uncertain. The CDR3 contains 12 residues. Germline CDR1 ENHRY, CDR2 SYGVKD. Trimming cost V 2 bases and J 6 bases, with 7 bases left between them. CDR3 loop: CAISEGEPEAFF. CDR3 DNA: TGTGCCATCAGTGAGGGGGAGCCTGAAGCTTTCTTT.

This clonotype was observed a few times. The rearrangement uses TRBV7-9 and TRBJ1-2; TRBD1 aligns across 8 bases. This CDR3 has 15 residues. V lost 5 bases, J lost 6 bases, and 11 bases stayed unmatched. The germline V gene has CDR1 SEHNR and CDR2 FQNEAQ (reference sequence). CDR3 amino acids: CASSRIRQDRDGYTF. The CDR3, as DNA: TGTGCCAGCAGCAGGATAAGACAGGACAGGGATGGCTACACCTTC.